These 3 T cell receptor beta chains were all obtained from the same sample, sequenced in a study of metastatic and nonmetastatic thyroid tumors. TCRdb re-clonotyped the PCR reads via MiXCR. This table holds 70,000 or so clones, over 12% found once. Patients had received no treatment of any kind before thyroid surgery. The sequenced sample consisted of blood. The receptors stem from a male donor with papillary thyroid cancer or a benign thyroid nodule (not recorded which). Some clones in this sample may be carry-over from other donors' samples.

The gene calls are TRBV20-1 and TRBJ2-7, with a possible D match to TRBD2 (5 bases). Germline loops: CDR1 DFQATT, CDR2 SNEGSKA (reference sequence). There are 16 residues in the CDR3. V dropped 1 base and J dropped 6 bases, with 22 bases sitting between them. CDR3 coding DNA: TGCAGTGCTAGAGCCCTTAGCGTTTTCCTCTCTGGCGAGCAGTACGTC. The encoded protein is CSARALSVFLSGEQYV.

The CDR3 bases are TGTGCCTGGAGCCTCTATGGACAGCTATACAAGCAGTACTTC. As protein: CAWSLYGQLYKQYF. This chain links TRBV30 with TRBJ2-7; the D gene is possibly TRBD1 (6 bases). V was shortened by 3 bases and J by 8 bases, with 20 bases between the two germline ends. Germline V gene lookup returns CDR1 GTSNPN and CDR2 SVGIG (reference sequence). The CDR3 runs to 14 residues. The full variable domain, completed using reference TRBV30 and TRBJ2-7, is SQTIHQWPATLVQPVGSPLSLECTVEGTSNPNLYWYRQAAGRGLQLLFYSVGIGQISSEVPQNLSASRPQDRQFILSSKKLLLSDSGFYLCAWSLYGQLYKQYFGPGTRLTVT.

The chain joins TRBV27 to TRBJ2-1; D ambiguous. Germline lookup yields CDR1 MNHEY and CDR2 SMNVEV (reference sequence). The V gene lost 3 bases and the J gene lost 0 bases, with 15 bases spanning the gap. The CDR3 has 17 residues. CDR3 in amino acids: CASSFLCGCSSYNEQFF. The CDR3 coding sequence is TGTGCCAGCAGTTTTCTCTGTGGATGCAGCTCCTACAATGAGCAGTTCTTC.